Listed here are 3 T cell receptor beta chains from one sample, sequenced in a study of patients and donors after allogeneic stem cell transplantation. TCRdb re-called the RT-PCR reads through MiXCR, storing one row per CDR3 protein. Among roughly 960,000 distinct CDR3 sequences listed, about a sixth were seen once. The sample was blood, either unsorted or a sorted T cell fraction (not recorded which). Source of these receptors: a human donor who was either an allogeneic HSCT recipient or a stem cell or donor lymphocyte infusion donor (not recorded which). It is not recorded whose cells these are; they may come from a transplant donor.

V usage is TRBV9 and J usage is TRBJ2-3, with 8 bases fitting TRBD2. CDR1 is SGDLS, CDR2 YYNGEE, per germline. The CDR3 extends over 16 amino acids. J was trimmed by 2 bases and V by 0 bases; bases with no gene match: 5. CDR3 in DNA: TGTGCCAGCAGCGTAGCTCCAGCGGGAGACACAGATACGCAGTATTTT. Its protein product is CASSVAPAGDTDTQYF. The whole variable domain, filled in from reference TRBV9 and TRBJ2-3, reads DSGVTQTPKHLITATGQRVTLRCSPRSGDLSVYWYQQSLDQGLQFLIQYYNGEERAKGNILERFSAQQFPDLHSELNLSSLELGDSALYFCASSVAPAGDTDTQYFGPGTRLTVL.

This clonotype has just a few counts. This chain joins TRBV30 and TRBJ2-7; 7 bases fit TRBD1. After removal of 4 bases from V and 3 bases from J, the junction contained 6 bases not matched to a gene. CDR1 is GTSNPN and CDR2 is SVGIG in the germline V gene (reference sequence). CDR3 length: 13 amino acids. The CDR3 loop reads CAWMTGQSYEQYF. CDR3 sequence (DNA): TGTGCCTGGATGACGGGACAGAGCTACGAGCAGTACTTC.

This clonotype appeared a few times. The chain links TRBV7-2 to TRBJ1-2; 8 bases are a match to TRBD1. J lost 7 bases, V lost 2 bases, and 9 bases had no gene match. The CDR3 runs to 15 residues. Germline CDR1 is SGHTA and CDR2 is FQGNSA. The CDR3 loop is CASSLFGQGALGYTF. The CDR3 region has the DNA TGTGCCAGCAGCTTATTCGGGCAGGGGGCTCTTGGCTACACCTTC.